This T cell receptor beta chain was identified in a study of T cell clonotyping in hematopoietic cell transplantation. Study-wide findings and caveats: At the given depth, recipient repertoires were over 95% de novo clonotypes. CD4 and CD8 repertoire contributions could not be separated without sorting. Pathologically expanded recipient clonotypes increased progressively from day 30 to day 180 as diversity fell.

With respect to this clone: Its target is not known.

Trimming cost V 5 bases and J 0 bases, with 8 bases left between them. From germline, CDR1 is SGHVS and CDR2 FQNEAQ. The CDR3 spans 15 residues. Sequencing used immunoSEQ multiplex PCR; TCRdb keeps in-frame clones, though not all of them. The sample contains more than 2,000 clones, roughly 87% of which appear only once. Recipient blood drawn about 28 days pretransplant and days 30, 100, 180 after. The sample in question was PBMCs, obtained 100 days after allogeneic stem cell transplant. The sequence was collected from a male patient aged 45-60 years who had an allogeneic stem cell transplant from a related donor, so the T cells may come from the graft donor. Some clones in this sample may be carry-over from other donors' samples. The chain is built from TRBV7-8 and TRBJ2-6; D remains ambiguous. The CDR3 reads CASSTYNSGANVLTF. The DNA of the CDR3 is TGTGCCAGCAGCACGTATAACTCTGGGGCCAACGTCCTGACTTTC.